This TCR beta chain was recorded in a study of T cell changes during pregnancy in multiple sclerosis. Notes on this clone: The same CDR3 can be traced to other DNA sequences in this sample.

Sequencing used immunoSEQ multiplex PCR; TCRdb keeps in-frame clones, though not all of them. The profile shows roughly 89,000 clones, approximately 94% of them singletons. Between the trimmed V and J ends, which lost 0 bases and 2 bases, there was a span of 9 bases. Germline lookup yields CDR1 SGDLS and CDR2 YYNGEE. The CDR3 consists of 14 residues. The sequenced sample was peripheral blood, obtained in the third trimester of pregnancy. This TCR was sampled from a female donor with multiple sclerosis, enrolled in a pregnancy study. V gene TRBV9 combines with J gene TRBJ2-7, with D possibly TRBD1 on 5 matching bases. CDR3 amino acids: CASSVGGGPYEQYF. In DNA, the CDR3 is TGTGCCAGCAGCGTAGGGGGCGGCCCCTACGAGCAGTACTTC.